This record looks at one T cell receptor (beta chain) sequence and its context. Its target is not known. The CDR3 loop spans 14 amino acids. From germline, CDR1 is ENHRY and CDR2 SYGVKD. V was trimmed by 2 bases and J by 3 bases, leaving 10 bases between them. The data are from a study of tumor-infiltrating lymphocytes in primary liver carcinoma. Co-extraction of RNA and DNA was performed on about 20-32 mg of unsorted bulk tissue. Priming with a constant-region primer yielded TCR beta cDNA from 400 to 500 ng total RNA. Each TCR beta library was derived from three nested multiplex PCR rounds that employed slightly modified ARM-PCR. TRBV1-TRBV30 forward primers and a C-beta reverse primer were used in the first two PCR rounds, which each ran for about 10 cycles. TCRdb reprocessed the multiplex PCR reads via MiXCR and lists one record per CDR3 protein. This sample carries fewer than 250,000 distinct CDR3 sequences, over 80% of them seen once, and the ten largest clones take about a sixth.

Whole-study findings and limits: Overlap in tumor-adjacent and tumor-blood pairs fell below that of tumor region pairs.

This sequence was found in a man aged 35-49 years with primary liver carcinoma and hepatitis B virus infection. This chain connects TRBV10-3 to TRBJ1-2; D is possibly TRBD1 (6 bases). The sequenced material came from tumor tissue from primary liver carcinoma. CDR3 sequence reads: CAISEVSGDYGYTF. CDR3 sequence (DNA): TGTGCCATCAGTGAGGTGTCAGGGGACTATGGCTACACCTTC.